This is a list of T cell receptor beta chains from one sample in a study of OX40 agonist ivuxolimab in advanced cancers. Assay used: immunoSEQ multiplex PCR; TCRdb lists only in-frame clones, some missing. Of around 67,000 clones listed, around 84% are singletons. The starting material was CD4+ or CD8+ T cells sorted from blood, obtained in a trial of the OX40 agonist ivuxolimab. These receptor sequences come from an adult with an advanced solid tumor such as melanoma, head and neck, liver or kidney cancer. Both conserved end residues are part of each CDR3. Fields, in order: CDR3 length, D gene, V gene, J gene, clone size, CDR3 protein, CDR3 DNA. D genes are given only for firm matches. Not every row has a clone size; where given, it reads once, few, many or a size class.

>15|-|TRBV7-2|TRBJ2-2|-
CASSAHARGIGELFF
TGTGCCAGCAGCGCGCACGCCAGGGGTATCGGGGAGCTGTTTTTT
>15|-|TRBV7-9|TRBJ2-3|-
CASSLVVEPTDTQYF
TGTGCCAGCAGCTTAGTGGTGGAACCCACAGATACGCAGTATTTT
>16|TRBD2|TRBV14|TRBJ2-1|few
CASSGFVGGGPNEQFF
TGTGCCAGCAGCGGATTCGTGGGCGGGGGGCCCAATGAGCAGTTCTTC
>14|-|TRBV6-5|TRBJ1-2|once
CASSYSLREGGYTF
TGTGCCAGCAGTTATAGCTTACGGGAAGGCGGCTACACCTTC
>15|TRBD1|TRBV19|TRBJ1-1|-
CASSIGDRGVAEAFF
TGTGCCAGTAGTATCGGCGACAGGGGAGTGGCTGAAGCTTTCTTT
>14|-|TRBV5-4|TRBJ2-5|-
CASSLAGAGETQYF
TGTGCCAGCAGCTTGGCAGGGGCGGGCGAGACCCAGTACTTC
>12|-|TRBV5-4|TRBJ2-5|-
CASRNFLETQYF
TGTGCCAGCAGAAATTTTCTAGAGACCCAGTACTTC
>15|-|TRBV7-8|TRBJ2-3|-
CASSPRLASTDTQYF
TGTGCCAGCAGCCCTAGGTTGGCCAGCACAGATACGCAGTATTTT
>14|-|TRBV5-4|TRBJ1-2|-
CASSWGMEYDGYTF
TGTGCCAGCAGCTGGGGTATGGAATATGATGGCTACACCTTC
>15|-|TRBV9|TRBJ1-2|-
CASSVGYLSGDGYTF
TGCGCCAGCAGCGTAGGCTATTTATCGGGTGATGGCTACACCTTC
>13|-|TRBV6-5|TRBJ1-6|-
CASSYQGHSPLHF
TGTGCCAGCAGTTACCAGGGGCATTCACCCCTCCACTTT